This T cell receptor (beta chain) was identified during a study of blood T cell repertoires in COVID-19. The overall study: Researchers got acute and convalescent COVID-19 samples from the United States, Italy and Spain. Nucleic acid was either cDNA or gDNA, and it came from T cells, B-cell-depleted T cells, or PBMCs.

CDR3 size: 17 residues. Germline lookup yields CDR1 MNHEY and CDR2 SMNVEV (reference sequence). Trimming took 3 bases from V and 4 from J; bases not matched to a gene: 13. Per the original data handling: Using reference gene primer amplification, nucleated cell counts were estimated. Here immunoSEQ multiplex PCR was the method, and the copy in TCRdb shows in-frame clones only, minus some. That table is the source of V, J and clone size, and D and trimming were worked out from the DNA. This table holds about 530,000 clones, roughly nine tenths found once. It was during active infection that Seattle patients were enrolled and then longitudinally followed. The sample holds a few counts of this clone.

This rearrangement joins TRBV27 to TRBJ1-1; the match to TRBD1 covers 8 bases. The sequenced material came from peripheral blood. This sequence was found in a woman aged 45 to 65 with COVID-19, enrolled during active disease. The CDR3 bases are TGTGCCAGCAGTTTCGACCCCAGGGGGCCCTCCTCCACTGAAGCTTTCTTT. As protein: CASSFDPRGPSSTEAFF.